This T cell receptor beta chain was identified in a study of T cell changes during pregnancy in multiple sclerosis. Libraries were prepared by immunoSEQ multiplex PCR; TCRdb keeps only in-frame clonotypes and omits some of them. The sample yields more than 45,000 clones, 80% to 95% seen once. V lost 5 bases to trimming and J lost 6 bases; unmatched junction nucleotides: 10. The CDR3 covers 14 residues. CDR1 and CDR2 (germline): SGHVS, FNYEAQ. The sequence was collected from a female donor with multiple sclerosis, enrolled in a pregnancy study. V and J are TRBV7-6 and TRBJ2-7, with 7 bases fitting TRBD2. The sample in question was CD4+ T cells from peripheral blood mononuclear cells, obtained after pregnancy. The CDR3 is CASSPRIGEGEQYF. The CDR3 bases are TGTGCCAGCAGCCCCCGCATCGGGGAGGGCGAGCAGTACTTC.